Below, 10 T cell receptor beta chains from the same sample are listed, as sequenced in a study of blood T cell repertoires in COVID-19. The repertoire was sequenced with immunoSEQ multiplex PCR; TCRdb's copy has only in-frame clones and lacks some. This table has around 200,000 clones, around 89% appearing once. Input material: PBMCs or T cells enriched from blood (not recorded which). The origin of the receptors is a man in his thirties or forties who had recovered from COVID-19.

The gene calls are TRBV28 and TRBJ2-5; TRBD1 aligns across 8 bases. Trimming cost V 3 bases and J 5 bases; bases outside gene matches: 8. Germline CDR1 and CDR2: MDHEN and SYDVKM. The CDR3 extends over 15 amino acids. This chain's CDR3 is CASSFLGTGGETQYF. DNA of the CDR3: TGTGCCAGCAGTTTCCTCGGGACAGGCGGGGAGACCCAGTACTTC.

The chain couples TRBV6-1 to TRBJ2-3; 8 nucleotides align to TRBD2. Germline CDR1 and CDR2: MNHNS and SASEGT. The junction had 8 bases not matched to a gene; V was cut back by 4 bases and J by 2 bases. This CDR3 contains 16 residues. CDR3 coding DNA: TGTGCCAGCAGTGCCCAAGCGGGAGTTGTCACAGATACGCAGTATTTT. Its translation: CASSAQAGVVTDTQYF.

The chain joins TRBV24-1 to TRBJ2-1; TRBD1 is a possible D gene (6 bases). Germline-derived CDR1 and CDR2 are KGHDR and SFDVKD. The CDR3 extends over 14 amino acids. Trimming removed 10 bases at V and 0 bases at J, with 12 bases between. The CDR3 DNA sequence: TGTGCCACGGGCCCGGACAGCTCCTACAATGAGCAGTTCTTC. Translation: CATGPDSSYNEQFF.

This rearrangement joins TRBV19 to TRBJ1-1; the D is unclear. The V and J ends lost 4 bases and 4 bases respectively, with 13 bases between them. Per the germline V gene, CDR1 is LNHDA and CDR2 is SQIVND (reference sequence). The CDR3 spans 14 residues. CDR3 residues: CASSSPTGGTEAFF. CDR3 sequence (DNA): TGTGCCAGTAGTAGCCCCACGGGTGGCACTGAAGCTTTCTTT. Drawing the rest from reference TRBV19 and TRBJ1-1, the complete variable domain is DGGITQSPKYLFRKEGQNVTLSCEQNLNHDAMYWYRQDPGQGLRLIYYSQIVNDFQKGDIAEGYSVSREKKESFPLTVTSAQKNPTAFYLCASSSPTGGTEAFFGQGTRLTVV.

The J gene is TRBJ2-3, the V gene TRBV27, with 9 positions matching TRBD2. Per the germline V gene, CDR1 is MNHEY and CDR2 is SMNVEV (reference sequence). The V and J ends lost 7 bases and 0 bases, in that order; junction bases with no gene match: 8. This CDR3 is built from 16 residues. The CDR3 sequence: CASNLGTSLSTDTQYF. CDR3 DNA sequence: TGTGCCAGCAACCTCGGGACTAGCCTTAGCACAGATACGCAGTATTTT.

This clone was detected only once. The genes are TRBV4-3 and TRBJ2-2, with TRBD2 matching 10 bases. The junction had 10 bases not matched to a gene; V was cut back by 0 bases and J by 6 bases. The CDR3 consists of 18 residues. Per germline, CDR1 LGHNA and CDR2 YSLEER. As DNA, the CDR3 is TGCGCCAGCAGCCAAGAGGGGGTTTCTCTAGCGGGAGCCGGGGAGCTGTTTTTT. It translates to CASSQEGVSLAGAGELFF.

The V gene is TRBV14, the J gene TRBJ1-3; D may be TRBD1 (5 bases). Trimming removed 4 bases from V and 3 bases from J, with 10 bases in between. Germline CDR1 SGHDN, CDR2 FVKESK. The length of the CDR3 is 14 residues. The DNA of the CDR3 is TGTGCCAGCAGCCCCGCGGGGGGTGGAAACACCATATATTTT. This gives the protein CASSPAGGGNTIYF.

V and J are TRBV5-1 and TRBJ1-1; D not certain. CDR3 length: 13 amino acids. Germline V CDR1 and CDR2: SGHRS, YFSETQ. Deletions cut 1 base from V and 2 bases from J, with 6 bases between. CDR3 DNA sequence: TGCGCCAGCAGCTTGTTTCTCAACACTGAAGCTTTCTTT. It translates to CASSLFLNTEAFF.

The V and J genes are TRBV5-4 and TRBJ2-2; 8 nucleotides align to TRBD1. The V gene's germline CDR1 is SGHNT and CDR2 YYREEE (reference sequence). This CDR3 is 16 amino acids long. V dropped 4 bases and J dropped 2; count of bases not matched to a gene: 7. The CDR3 nucleotides are TGTGCCAGCAGCACCAGGGGGCAATCCAACACCGGGGAGCTGTTTTTT. This translates into CASSTRGQSNTGELFF.

The chain's CDR3 is CASSYGGDLSYNEQFF. For the CDR3, the DNA is TGTGCCAGCAGTTACGGCGGGGACCTCTCCTACAATGAGCAGTTCTTC. This rearrangement joins TRBV6-5 to TRBJ2-1, with D possibly being TRBD2 (6 bases). The CDR3 loop spans 16 amino acids. The germline V gene encodes CDR1 MNHEY and CDR2 SVGAGI. V was cut by 2 bases and J by 0 bases, with 11 bases left in between.